These 3 T cell receptor beta chains came from one sample sequenced in a study of shared clonotypes between healthy human individuals. Produced via immunoSEQ multiplex PCR; TCRdb's table is partial and in-frame only. The profile shows 850,000 to 1,100,000 clones, 77% of them singletons. The sequenced sample consisted of memory CD4+ T cells from PBMCs. Subset noted: CD45RA-negative fraction. The receptors shown here come from a man aged 18 to 29 in good health. Some clones in this sample may be carry-over from other donors' samples.

The CDR3 nucleotides are TGTGCCAGCAGGGGCAACAGGGCCCGTGGGGATACGCAGTATTTT. It codes for CASRGNRARGDTQYF. The gene calls are TRBV6-5 and TRBJ2-3, with D perhaps TRBD1 (6 bases). Germline V CDR1 and CDR2: MNHEY, SVGAGI. V gave up 6 bases and J gave up 6 bases, with 19 bases separating them. The CDR3 length is 15 residues.

Remarks on this clone: The sample has other DNA sequences that encode this CDR3 too. V usage is TRBV7-2 and J usage is TRBJ2-7, with D possibly TRBD2 on 6 matching bases. The CDR3 length is 14 residues. Deletions cut 0 bases from V and 0 bases from J, with 6 bases between. CDR1 SGHTA and CDR2 FQGNSA come from the germline V gene. The CDR3 region has the DNA TGTGCCAGCAGCTTAGCGGGACTCTCCTACGAGCAGTACTTC. Translating gives CASSLAGLSYEQYF.

The CDR3 DNA sequence: TGTGCCAGCAGCGAAGGGGTTGGCTACACCTTC. This sequence encodes CASSEGVGYTF. This chain uses TRBV28 with TRBJ1-2; the D gene is possibly TRBD1 (5 bases). The CDR3 contains 11 residues. CDR1 is MDHEN, CDR2 SYDVKM, per germline. Trimming stripped 6 bases from V and 7 bases from J, with 9 bases between.